The rows below give T cell receptor beta chains drawn from one sample of a study of CD8 T cells in Susac syndrome. TCRdb called the immunoSEQ multiplex PCR reads again in MiXCR, with one record for every CDR3 protein. The sample includes roughly 250,000 distinct CDR3 sequences, less than 96% seen only once; the top ten take around 0.1%. The sample consisted of CD4+ T cells from PBMCs. Source of these receptors: a human donor with Susac syndrome. Both conserved end residues are part of each CDR3. Fields, in order: J gene, V gene, clone size, D gene, CDR3 DNA, CDR3 protein. D genes are given only for firm matches. Only some rows state a clone size, as once, few, many or a class for expanded clones.

J gene: TRBJ1-2
V gene: TRBV20-1
clone size: -
D gene: -
CDR3 DNA: TGCAGTGCTCTACAGGGCGTCTATGGCTACACCTTC
CDR3 protein: CSALQGVYGYTF

J gene: TRBJ1-5
V gene: TRBV18
clone size: -
D gene: TRBD1
CDR3 DNA: TGTGCCAGCTCACCAGGGACAGGGACCCAGCATTTT
CDR3 protein: CASSPGTGTQHF

J gene: TRBJ1-2
V gene: TRBV20-1
clone size: -
D gene: TRBD1
CDR3 DNA: TGCAGTGCTAGACCCACTCGACAGGGTTCGGGCTACACCTTC
CDR3 protein: CSARPTRQGSGYTF

J gene: TRBJ2-2
V gene: TRBV30
clone size: -
D gene: -
CDR3 DNA: TGTGCCTGGCAGGGTCCTCCGGGTATGGAGCTGTTTTTT
CDR3 protein: CAWQGPPGMELFF

J gene: TRBJ1-5
V gene: TRBV12-3/TRBV12-4
clone size: -
D gene: TRBD1
CDR3 DNA: TGTGCCAGCAGCTCTGGGACAGGGGATCCCCTAATTGGCAATCAGCCCCAGCATTTT
CDR3 protein: CASSSGTGDPLIGNQPQHF

J gene: TRBJ2-3
V gene: TRBV12-3/TRBV12-4
clone size: -
D gene: -
CDR3 DNA: TGTGCCAGCGCCAAAATAGGAGGTACGCAGTATTTT
CDR3 protein: CASAKIGGTQYF

J gene: TRBJ2-7
V gene: TRBV11-2
clone size: -
D gene: TRBD2
CDR3 DNA: TGTGCCAGCAGCATAGCGGGAGTCTCCTACGAGCAGTACTTC
CDR3 protein: CASSIAGVSYEQYF

J gene: TRBJ2-5
V gene: TRBV12-3/TRBV12-4
clone size: -
D gene: -
CDR3 DNA: TGTGCCAGCAGATTAGGGTCATCAGGGATGGGAGAGACCCAGTACTTC
CDR3 protein: CASRLGSSGMGETQYF

J gene: TRBJ2-1
V gene: TRBV11-2
clone size: -
D gene: -
CDR3 DNA: TGTGCCAGCAGCCCCGTCCCCCGACTACATGAGGCTTACAATGAGCAGTTCTTC
CDR3 protein: CASSPVPRLHEAYNEQFF

J gene: TRBJ2-6
V gene: TRBV3-1
clone size: once
D gene: -
CDR3 DNA: TGTGCCAGCAGCCAAGTCGGGGGATCACGGTCTGGGGCCAACGTCCTGACTTTC
CDR3 protein: CASSQVGGSRSGANVLTF

J gene: TRBJ2-3
V gene: TRBV20-1
clone size: -
D gene: -
CDR3 DNA: TGCAGTGCTAGAGAGGGGACCTACACAGATACGCAGTATTTT
CDR3 protein: CSAREGTYTDTQYF

J gene: TRBJ2-3
V gene: TRBV2
clone size: -
D gene: TRBD2
CDR3 DNA: TGTGCCACCGGATTACTAGCGGCCACAGATACGCAGTATTTT
CDR3 protein: CATGLLAATDTQYF

J gene: TRBJ2-3
V gene: TRBV3-1
clone size: -
D gene: TRBD1
CDR3 DNA: TGTGCCAGCAGCCCCTCATTGTCCGGGACAGCTACAGATACGCAGTATTTT
CDR3 protein: CASSPSLSGTATDTQYF

J gene: TRBJ2-1
V gene: TRBV20-1
clone size: once
D gene: -
CDR3 DNA: TGCAGTGCTAATGGGCCCTCCTACAATGAGCAGTTCTTC
CDR3 protein: CSANGPSYNEQFF

J gene: TRBJ1-2
V gene: TRBV9
clone size: -
D gene: -
CDR3 DNA: TGTGCCAGCAGCGTAGCTGCAAATGGCTACACCTTC
CDR3 protein: CASSVAANGYTF

J gene: TRBJ2-5
V gene: TRBV29-1
clone size: -
D gene: -
CDR3 DNA: TGCAGCGTCAATGAACTCCAGAAGACCCAGTACTTC
CDR3 protein: CSVNELQKTQYF

J gene: TRBJ2-5
V gene: TRBV2
clone size: -
D gene: -
CDR3 DNA: TGTGCCAGCAAAGGTCGGACTCATACCCAAGAGACCCAGTACTTC
CDR3 protein: CASKGRTHTQETQYF

J gene: TRBJ2-1
V gene: TRBV10-3
clone size: once
D gene: TRBD1
CDR3 DNA: TGTGCCATCAGTGAACCCGGACAGGGGGCATACAATGAGCAGTTCTTC
CDR3 protein: CAISEPGQGAYNEQFF

J gene: TRBJ1-2
V gene: TRBV29-1
clone size: -
D gene: -
CDR3 DNA: TGCAGCGTTCAGACAGGCGCCTATGGCTACACCTTC
CDR3 protein: CSVQTGAYGYTF

J gene: TRBJ2-4
V gene: TRBV4-1
clone size: -
D gene: -
CDR3 DNA: TGCGCCAGCAGCCAAGGCGGCTTCCAAGCCAAAAACATTCAGTACTTC
CDR3 protein: CASSQGGFQAKNIQYF

J gene: TRBJ1-2
V gene: TRBV5-6
clone size: -
D gene: TRBD1
CDR3 DNA: TGTGCCAGCAGTCCAACAGGGGAAGGTGGCTACACCTTC
CDR3 protein: CASSPTGEGGYTF

J gene: TRBJ2-4
V gene: TRBV11-2
clone size: -
D gene: TRBD2
CDR3 DNA: TGTGCCAGCAGCCCCTCGGGGGGGGTAGGCATTCAGTACTTC
CDR3 protein: CASSPSGGVGIQYF

J gene: TRBJ2-3
V gene: TRBV12-3/TRBV12-4
clone size: -
D gene: -
CDR3 DNA: TGTGCCAGCAGGATCGAGGGGGTTACCACAGATACGCAGTATTTT
CDR3 protein: CASRIEGVTTDTQYF

J gene: TRBJ1-1
V gene: TRBV30
clone size: -
D gene: -
CDR3 DNA: TGTGCCTGGAGTCCGGTTACGAACACTGAAGCTTTCTTT
CDR3 protein: CAWSPVTNTEAFF

J gene: TRBJ1-3
V gene: TRBV4-1
clone size: -
D gene: -
CDR3 DNA: TGCGCCAGCAGCCGGGACGGCTTGGAGGACACCATATATTTT
CDR3 protein: CASSRDGLEDTIYF

J gene: TRBJ1-2
V gene: TRBV12-3/TRBV12-4
clone size: -
D gene: -
CDR3 DNA: TGTGCCAGCATTTTCTCCGCGAACTATGGCTACACCTTC
CDR3 protein: CASIFSANYGYTF

J gene: TRBJ2-3
V gene: TRBV4-2
clone size: -
D gene: TRBD1
CDR3 DNA: TGTGCCAGCAGCCAAGGGGGACAGCCAGATACGCAGTATTTT
CDR3 protein: CASSQGGQPDTQYF

J gene: TRBJ1-1
V gene: TRBV19
clone size: -
D gene: -
CDR3 DNA: TGTGCGTACTTTCCCACTGAAGCTTTCTTT
CDR3 protein: CAYFPTEAFF

J gene: TRBJ2-7
V gene: TRBV12-3/TRBV12-4
clone size: -
D gene: TRBD1
CDR3 DNA: TGTGCCAGCAGTATGGGACAGACTTACGAGCAGTACTTC
CDR3 protein: CASSMGQTYEQYF

J gene: TRBJ1-2
V gene: TRBV14
clone size: -
D gene: -
CDR3 DNA: TGTGCCAGCAGCCGGGCCACCTGGGACTATGGCTACACCTTC
CDR3 protein: CASSRATWDYGYTF

J gene: TRBJ2-3
V gene: TRBV11-2
clone size: -
D gene: -
CDR3 DNA: TGTGCCAGCAGCCTGTTTCTACCGGGACGCACAGATACGCAGTATTTT
CDR3 protein: CASSLFLPGRTDTQYF